This T cell receptor (beta chain) is from a study of blood T cell repertoires in COVID-19. Only in-frame clones appear in the TCRdb table, and some are missing; sequencing was by immunoSEQ multiplex PCR. This sample has a few hundred thousand clones, with roughly 87% found just once. This CDR3 contains 15 residues. V lost 5 bases, J lost 3 bases, and 6 bases stayed unmatched. Germline-derived CDR1 and CDR2 are LNHDA and SQIVND (reference sequence). Sequenced: PBMCs or T cells enriched from blood (not recorded which). This receptor was obtained from a man aged 18-30 years with acute COVID-19. The chain links TRBV19 to TRBJ2-1, with TRBD2 identical over 8 bases. The CDR3 loop reads CASSATSGLYNEQFF. CDR3 sequence (DNA): TGTGCCAGTAGTGCTACTAGCGGCCTCTACAATGAGCAGTTCTTC.